These 12 T cell receptor beta chains were sequenced from one sample in a study of cytomegalovirus exposure and HLA in healthy donors. 60 Vbeta and 13 Jbeta primers were used in PCR. TCRdb keeps only in-frame clones here, not all; method: immunoSEQ multiplex PCR. This table holds roughly 120,000 clones, 8.5% to 10% found once. Material for sequencing was PBMCs. These receptors were collected from a man aged 30-40 years in good health and CMV-seronegative.

This clone was seen a handful of times. The chain employs TRBV27 and TRBJ2-6; 7 bases match TRBD1. The CDR3 consists of 18 residues. The germline V gene encodes CDR1 MNHEY and CDR2 SMNVEV (reference sequence). After removal of 1 base from V and 0 bases from J, the junction contained 6 bases not matched to a gene. CDR3 region: CASSLFQTGSSGANVLTF. The CDR3 bases are TGTGCCAGCAGTTTATTCCAGACAGGGAGCTCTGGGGCCAACGTCCTGACTTTC.

DNA for the CDR3: TGTGCCAGCTCACCACTTGGGGGGGGCGAGCAGTACTTC. As protein: CASSPLGGGEQYF. The chain combines TRBV18 with TRBJ2-7; 7 bases are shared with TRBD2. Germline V gives CDR1 KGHSH, CDR2 LQKENI. The CDR3 runs 13 residues. J lost 6 bases, V lost 1 base, and 3 bases had no gene match. Full variable domain (remainder filled in from reference TRBV18 and TRBJ2-7): NAGVMQNPRHLVRRRGQEARLRCSPMKGHSHVYWYRQLPEEGLKFMVYLQKENIIDESGMPKERFSAEFPKEGPSILRIQQVVRGDSAAYFCASSPLGGGEQYFGPGTRLTVT.

The chain uses TRBV7-6 and TRBJ2-7; 10 bases match TRBD1. Losses at the gene ends were 2 bases for V and 5 bases for J; bases not matched to a gene: 6. Germline V gene lookup returns CDR1 SGHVS and CDR2 FNYEAQ. This CDR3 is built from 15 residues. CDR3 region: CASSLFRDRGNEQYF. The CDR3 coding sequence is TGTGCCAGCAGCTTATTCCGGGACAGGGGTAACGAGCAGTACTTC.

This clone was picked up a small number of times. This chain joins TRBV5-1 and TRBJ1-2; D might be TRBD1 (6 bases). Germline V gene data show CDR1 as SGHRS and CDR2 as YFSETQ. V lost 3 bases to trimming and J lost 6 bases, with 15 bases between them. The CDR3 contains 14 residues. CDR3 coding DNA: TGCGCCAGCAGCTACAGGGATCCGGACGATGGCTACACCTTC. It codes for CASSYRDPDDGYTF.

The sample holds a few counts of this clone. This chain uses TRBV10-1 with TRBJ2-7; TRBD2 agrees at 15 bases. Germline V CDR1 and CDR2: WNHNN, SYGVQD (reference sequence). This CDR3 comprises 16 residues. Trimming at V came to 9 bases and at J to 1 base, leaving 7 bases not matched to a gene. In nucleotides, the CDR3 is TGCGCCAGAGGACCGGGACTAGCGGGGGGATCCTACGAGCAGTACTTC. This codes for CARGPGLAGGSYEQYF.

This clone came up a few times. The V gene is TRBV9, the J gene TRBJ2-5, with a weak D call TRBD2 (5 bases). This CDR3 has 13 amino acids. Germline V CDR1 and CDR2: SGDLS, YYNGEE. Trimming took 7 bases from V and 1 from J, leaving 11 bases between them. CDR3 sequence (DNA): TGTGCCAGCGGACGACGGGGCCAAGAGACCCAGTACTTC. Its translation is CASGRRGQETQYF.

This clone was observed a few times. The V and J genes are TRBV30 and TRBJ2-7; TRBD1 matches at 10 bases. This CDR3 is built from 16 residues. V trimming: 3 bases; J trimming: 7 bases; junction bases outside the gene matches: 15. Looked up from germline, CDR1 is GTSNPN and CDR2 is SVGIG (reference sequence). This CDR3 is CAWSHNQGQGIWEQYF. In DNA, the CDR3 is TGTGCCTGGAGCCATAACCAGGGACAGGGGATCTGGGAGCAGTACTTC.

The chain has TRBV30 and TRBJ1-2; perhaps TRBD1 as D (5 bases). Per germline, CDR1 GTSNPN and CDR2 SVGIG (reference sequence). This CDR3 is 14 amino acids long. The ends were cut back, 6 bases at V and 2 bases at J, with 16 bases in the middle. CDR3 amino acids: CACQLLGANYGYTF. The CDR3 DNA is TGTGCCTGCCAGCTGCTAGGGGCCAACTATGGCTACACCTTC.

This clone occurred a few times. The chain couples TRBV19 to TRBJ2-2; 9 bases match TRBD1. CDR1 and CDR2 (germline): LNHDA, SQIVND (reference sequence). The CDR3 extends over 14 amino acids. After removal of 11 bases from V and 6 bases from J, the junction contained 10 bases not matched to a gene. The CDR3 spells CACSGTGYPGELFF. Written as DNA, the CDR3 is TGTGCCTGTTCCGGGACAGGGTATCCCGGGGAGCTGTTTTTT.

This clone was observed a few times. The chain joins TRBV4-1 to TRBJ1-4; D is possibly TRBD1 (5 bases). The V end was cut by 0 bases, the J end by 8 bases, with 13 bases between. The CDR3 totals 15 residues. Germline-derived CDR1 and CDR2 are MGHRA and YSYEKL. CDR3 bases: TGCGCCAGCAGCCAAGATAAAGGTCGGGGGGAAAAACTGTTTTTT. Translation: CASSQDKGRGEKLFF.

This clone was seen a handful of times. The V call is TRBV4-1, the J call TRBJ1-4; 9 bases are shared with TRBD1. CDR1 and CDR2 (germline): MGHRA, YSYEKL. V lost 0 bases to trimming and J lost 2 bases; unmatched junction nucleotides: 4. CDR3 length: 17 residues. DNA for the CDR3: TGCGCCAGCAGCCAAGAGAGGGGGACAGGGACTAATGAAAAACTGTTTTTT. Translated: CASSQERGTGTNEKLFF.

The chain joins TRBV25-1 to TRBJ1-1; D possibly corresponds to TRBD1 (5 bases). Germline values: CDR1 MGHDK, CDR2 SYGVNS. This CDR3 comprises 13 residues. With 2 bases removed from V and 9 bases from J, the gap between germline ends came to 13 bases. The CDR3 reads CASSEPGTYKAFF. CDR3 bases: TGTGCCAGCAGTGAACCAGGGACTTATAAAGCTTTCTTT.